These 20 T cell receptor beta chains originate from one sample sequenced in a study of shared clonotypes between healthy human individuals. Here immunoSEQ multiplex PCR was the method, and the copy in TCRdb shows in-frame clones only, minus some. The table lists 2 million to 2.5 million clones, 85% to 95% of them singletons, with about 0.37% in the top ten. Sample: naive CD4+ T cells from PBMCs. Subset given: CD45RA+ positively selected. The receptors were gathered from a man aged 18 to 30 in good health. Some clones in this sample may be carry-over from other donors' samples.

The chain uses TRBV28 and TRBJ2-7; TRBD1 might be the D (6 bases). V shed 6 bases and J shed 7 bases, with 19 bases lying between them. Looked up from germline, CDR1 is MDHEN and CDR2 is SYDVKM. The CDR3 runs 14 residues. CDR3 sequence: CASRRVFRGREQYF. CDR3 sequence (DNA): TGTGCCAGCAGGCGGGTCTTCAGGGGTCGGGAGCAGTACTTC.

The table lists this clone with a count of one. This rearrangement joins TRBV6-6 to TRBJ1-5; 7 nucleotides match TRBD1. The CDR3 is made up of 15 amino acids. Germline V gives CDR1 MNHNY, CDR2 SVGAGI (reference sequence). The V and J ends lost 8 bases and 0 bases, in that order; junction bases with no gene match: 7. The CDR3 coding sequence is TGTGCCAGCGGCCGGGACAGCTATAGCAATCAGCCCCAGCATTTT. Amino acid sequence: CASGRDSYSNQPQHF.

Turning to this clone: Other DNA variants within this sample encode the same CDR3. The V call is TRBV5-1, the J call TRBJ2-2, with D unresolved. Trimming pared 4 bases from V and 0 bases from J, leaving 7 bases between. Germline assignment: CDR1 SGHRS and CDR2 YFSETQ. The CDR3 is 14 residues long. In DNA form, the CDR3 reads TGCGCCAGCAGCCCGGACCCGAACACCGGGGAGCTGTTTTTT. Amino acids: CASSPDPNTGELFF.

The rearrangement links TRBV19 to TRBJ2-3; D is unclear. This CDR3 has 15 amino acids. The germline CDR1 and CDR2 sequences are LNHDA and SQIVND (reference sequence). V shed 2 bases and J shed 2 bases, with 11 bases lying between them. The CDR3 region is CASSIRTAITDTQYF. CDR3 sequence (DNA): TGTGCCAGTAGTATAAGAACAGCGATCACAGATACGCAGTATTTT.

The chain recombines TRBV29-1 with TRBJ2-7; 9 nucleotides line up with TRBD1. This CDR3 is built from 16 residues. The germline CDR1 and CDR2 sequences are SQVTM and ANQGSEA. With V trimmed by 2 bases and J by 1 base, 9 bases remained unmatched. In DNA form, the CDR3 reads TGCAGCGTTGAAATTCATGCGGGGACAGGGTCCTACGAGCAGTACTTC. This encodes CSVEIHAGTGSYEQYF.

Only one count was recorded for this clone. Other nucleotide sequences in the sample specify the same CDR3. This chain connects TRBV28 to TRBJ2-5; D is uncertain. Trimming stripped 2 bases from V and 4 bases from J, with 5 bases between. This CDR3 is built from 12 residues. Germline CDR1 is MDHEN and CDR2 is SYDVKM. DNA of the CDR3: TGTGCCAGCAGTTTAGTAGGAGAGACCCAGTACTTC. It yields the protein CASSLVGETQYF.

V is TRBV5-1 and J is TRBJ2-3, with D hard to call. Germline CDR1 reads SGHRS; CDR2 reads YFSETQ. The CDR3 has 14 residues. The V end was cut by 4 bases, the J end by 0 bases, with 9 bases between. As DNA, the CDR3 is TGCGCCAGCAGCGCCCAGTCTAGCACAGATACGCAGTATTTT. It codes for CASSAQSSTDTQYF.

The genes are TRBV27 and TRBJ2-2; 7 nucleotides match TRBD1. J was trimmed by 5 bases and V by 4 bases; bases with no gene match: 4. Germline loops: CDR1 MNHEY, CDR2 SMNVEV (reference sequence). This CDR3 is 14 amino acids long. This chain's CDR3 is CASSWNRGTGELFF. CDR3 DNA: TGTGCCAGCAGTTGGAACAGGGGAACCGGGGAGCTGTTTTTT.

As regards this clone: Other DNA sequences in this specimen translate into the identical CDR3. The chain employs TRBV7-2 and TRBJ2-3; the D gene is possibly TRBD2 (5 bases). Trimming removed 0 bases from V and 3 bases from J, with 7 bases in between. Germline V gene data show CDR1 as SGHTA and CDR2 as FQGNSA. This CDR3 is built from 14 residues. The CDR3 DNA sequence: TGTGCCAGCAGCTTAGCGGGAGTAACAGATACGCAGTATTTT. It yields the protein CASSLAGVTDTQYF.

Of note for this clone: Other DNA sequences in this specimen translate into the identical CDR3. The rearrangement links TRBV6-5 to TRBJ2-7; tentative D call: TRBD1 (6 bases). Trimming shortened V by 0 bases and J by 0 bases, and 9 bases separated the two germline ends. CDR1 is MNHEY, CDR2 SVGAGI, per germline. This CDR3 contains 15 residues. The CDR3 nucleotides are TGTGCCAGCAGTTACTCGAGGGACAACTCCTACGAGCAGTACTTC. This codes for CASSYSRDNSYEQYF.

The chain uses TRBV6-1 and TRBJ2-3; D call uncertain. V was trimmed by 4 bases and J by 3 bases, leaving 8 bases between them. The CDR3 spans 13 residues. Germline loops: CDR1 MNHNS, CDR2 SASEGT. CDR3 coding DNA: TGTGCCAGCAGTGCCGGTAGGACAGATACGCAGTATTTT. It encodes CASSAGRTDTQYF.

The chain recombines TRBV27 with TRBJ1-5; possibly TRBD1 for D (6 bases). This CDR3 is 15 amino acids long. Germline values: CDR1 MNHEY, CDR2 SMNVEV (reference sequence). Trimming took off 2 bases at V and 2 bases at J, with 10 bases between the two ends. CDR3 protein: CASSLRGFGNQPQHF. In nucleotides, the CDR3 is TGTGCCAGCAGTTTAAGGGGGTTTGGCAATCAGCCCCAGCATTTT.

Here the CDR3 reads CASSHRPSGTYNEQFF. CDR3 nucleotides: TGTGCCAGCAGCCATAGACCTAGCGGGACCTACAATGAGCAGTTCTTC. The rearrangement uses TRBV14 and TRBJ2-1, with 9 bases aligning to TRBD2. The CDR3 is 16 residues long. Germline CDR1 SGHDN, CDR2 FVKESK. The V and J ends lost 3 bases and 2 bases, in that order; junction bases with no gene match: 5.

This clone was recorded a few times. This chain connects TRBV30 to TRBJ2-3; 10 nucleotides match TRBD2. This CDR3 has 15 amino acids. Germline trimming cut 4 bases from V and 3 bases from J; bases unmatched to any gene: 7. Germline assignment: CDR1 GTSNPN and CDR2 SVGIG (reference sequence). CDR3 protein: CAWIRASGSTDTQYF. The CDR3 DNA reads TGTGCCTGGATAAGGGCTAGCGGGAGTACAGATACGCAGTATTTT.

The chain employs TRBV6-1 and TRBJ1-2, with a possible D match to TRBD1 (6 bases). Trimming pared 6 bases from V and 1 base from J, leaving 15 bases between. Germline-derived CDR1 and CDR2 are MNHNS and SASEGT. The CDR3 contains 15 residues. The CDR3, as DNA: TGTGCCAGCAGCTTAAGCAGGGGCCATAACTATGGCTACACCTTC. It translates to CASSLSRGHNYGYTF.

The CDR3 region has the DNA TGTGCCAGCAGCAGACTCGCAGGGGAGGTTGGCTACACCTTC. It specifies CASSRLAGEVGYTF. The chain joins TRBV2 to TRBJ1-2, with a weak D call TRBD1 (6 bases). Looked up from germline, CDR1 is SNHLY and CDR2 is FYNNEI. The CDR3 sequence is 14 residues long. V was clipped by 6 bases and J by 7 bases, with 18 bases between them.

On this clone: At the DNA level, this CDR3 is encoded by other sequences in the same sample as well. The chain carries TRBV11-2 and TRBJ1-1; D gene unclear. Per germline, CDR1 SGHAT and CDR2 FQNNGV. Trimming took 2 bases from V and 3 from J, leaving 4 bases between them. CDR3 length: 12 amino acids. CDR3: CASSLRDTEAFF. DNA for the CDR3: TGTGCCAGCAGCTTACGGGACACTGAAGCTTTCTTT. The variable domain in full, with the rest retrieved from reference TRBV11-2 and TRBJ1-1, is EAGVAQSPRYKIIEKRQSVAFWCNPISGHATLYWYQQILGQGPKLLIQFQNNGVVDDSQLPKDRFSAERLKGVDSTLKIQPAKLEDSAVYLCASSLRDTEAFFGQGTRLTVV.

The CDR3 is CASSLGVAGGLETQYF. CDR3 DNA sequence: TGCGCCAGCAGCTTGGGGGTAGCGGGAGGTCTAGAGACCCAGTACTTC. This sequence joins TRBV5-1 and TRBJ2-5; 10 positions match TRBD2. Germline CDR1 and CDR2: SGHRS and YFSETQ. The CDR3 runs to 16 residues. With V trimmed by 0 bases and J by 4 bases, 6 bases remained unmatched.

The CDR3 DNA reads as TGCGCCAGCAGCGACGGGACTAGCGGGAGGTATGGGGAGCAGTACTTC. Translated, it gives CASSDGTSGRYGEQYF. V usage is TRBV5-1 and J usage is TRBJ2-7; 15 nucleotides match TRBD2. The CDR3 has 16 amino acids. Looked up from germline, CDR1 is SGHRS and CDR2 is YFSETQ. The ends lost 4 bases at V and 7 bases at J; junction bases unmatched: 9.

The CDR3 nucleotides are TGTGCCAGCAGCTTAGATCGGTACGGAGAGACCCAGTACTTC. This codes for CASSLDRYGETQYF. The chain carries TRBV7-3 and TRBJ2-5; D unclear. Per the germline V gene, CDR1 is SGHTA and CDR2 is FQGTGA. This CDR3 spans 14 amino acids. V was cut by 2 bases and J by 4 bases, with 11 bases left in between.